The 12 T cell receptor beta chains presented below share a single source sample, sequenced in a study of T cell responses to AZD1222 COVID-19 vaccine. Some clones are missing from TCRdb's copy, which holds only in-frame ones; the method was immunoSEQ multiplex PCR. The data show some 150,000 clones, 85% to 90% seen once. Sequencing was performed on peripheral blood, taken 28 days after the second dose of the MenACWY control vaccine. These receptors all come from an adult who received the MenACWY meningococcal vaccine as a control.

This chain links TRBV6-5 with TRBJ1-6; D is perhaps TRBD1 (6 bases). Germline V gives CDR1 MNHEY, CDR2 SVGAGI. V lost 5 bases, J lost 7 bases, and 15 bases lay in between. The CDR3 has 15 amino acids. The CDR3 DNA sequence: TGTGCCAGCAGTATCCAGGGGTTTGAGAATTCACCCCTCCACTTT. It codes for CASSIQGFENSPLHF.

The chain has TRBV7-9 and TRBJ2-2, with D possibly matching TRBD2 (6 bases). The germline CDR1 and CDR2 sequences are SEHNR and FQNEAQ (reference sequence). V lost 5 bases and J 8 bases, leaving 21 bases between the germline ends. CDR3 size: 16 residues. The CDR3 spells CASSPPSGLGRGELFF. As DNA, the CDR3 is TGTGCCAGCAGCCCCCCCTCGGGACTGGGGAGGGGGGAGCTGTTTTTT.

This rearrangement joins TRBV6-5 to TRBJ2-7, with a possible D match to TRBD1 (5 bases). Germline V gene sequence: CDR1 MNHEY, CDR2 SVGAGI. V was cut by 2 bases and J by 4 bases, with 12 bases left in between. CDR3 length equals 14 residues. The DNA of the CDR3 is TGTGCCAGCAGTTACGACAAAAGGGGATACGAGCAGTACTTC. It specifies CASSYDKRGYEQYF.

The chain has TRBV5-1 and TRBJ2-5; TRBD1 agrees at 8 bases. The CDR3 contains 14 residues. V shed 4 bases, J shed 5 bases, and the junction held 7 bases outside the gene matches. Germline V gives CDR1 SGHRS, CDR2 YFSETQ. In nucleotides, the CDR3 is TGCGCCAGCAGCCGCAGGGGGCGCGGGGAGACCCAGTACTTC. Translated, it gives CASSRRGRGETQYF. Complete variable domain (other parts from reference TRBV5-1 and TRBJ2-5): KAGVTQTPRYLIKTRGQQVTLSCSPISGHRSVSWYQQTPGQGLQFLFEYFSETQRNKGNFPGRFSGRQFSNSRSEMNVSTLELGDSALYLCASSRRGRGETQYFGPGTRLLVL.

The CDR3 nucleotides are TGTGCCAGCAGCTTAGTGATGGCGGGAGATCGGGATACGCAGTATTTT. The encoded protein is CASSLVMAGDRDTQYF. V gene TRBV7-2 combines with J gene TRBJ2-3; 7 nucleotides line up with TRBD2. CDR1 SGHTA and CDR2 FQGNSA come from the germline V gene. This CDR3 contains 16 residues. The trim removed 1 base at V and 6 bases at J, leaving 10 bases unmatched.

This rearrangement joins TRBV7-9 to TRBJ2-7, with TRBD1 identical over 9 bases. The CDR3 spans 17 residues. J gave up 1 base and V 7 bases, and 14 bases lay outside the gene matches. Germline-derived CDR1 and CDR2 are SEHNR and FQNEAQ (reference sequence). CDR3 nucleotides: TGTGCCAGCACCAACTCCTATAGGACAGGGGAATCCTACGAGCAGTACTTC. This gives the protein CASTNSYRTGESYEQYF.

CDR3 in DNA: TGTGCCAGCTCCCTCGGGGGGGGAAGAGAACAGCCCCAGCATTTT. As protein: CASSLGGGREQPQHF. V gene TRBV18 combines with J gene TRBJ1-5; tentatively, D is TRBD1 (5 bases). Germline assignment: CDR1 KGHSH and CDR2 LQKENI. V was clipped by 6 bases and J by 7 bases, with 19 bases between them. This CDR3 region has 15 residues.

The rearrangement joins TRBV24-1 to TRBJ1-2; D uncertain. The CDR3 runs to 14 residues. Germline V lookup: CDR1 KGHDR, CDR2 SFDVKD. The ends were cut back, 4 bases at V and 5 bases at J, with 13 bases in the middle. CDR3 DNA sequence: TGTGCCACCAGTGAGGCGGGCACCCCGTATGGCTACACCTTC. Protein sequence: CATSEAGTPYGYTF.

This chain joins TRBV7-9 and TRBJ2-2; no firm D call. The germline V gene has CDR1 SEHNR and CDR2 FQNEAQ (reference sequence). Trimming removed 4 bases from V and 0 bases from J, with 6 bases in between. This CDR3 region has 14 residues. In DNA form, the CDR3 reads TGTGCCAGCAGCTCAGATGCGAACACCGGGGAGCTGTTTTTT. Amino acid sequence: CASSSDANTGELFF.

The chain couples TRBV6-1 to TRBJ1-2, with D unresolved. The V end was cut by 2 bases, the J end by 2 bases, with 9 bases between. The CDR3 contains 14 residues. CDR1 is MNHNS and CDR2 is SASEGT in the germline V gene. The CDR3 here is CASSEYGRNYGYTF. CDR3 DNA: TGTGCCAGCAGTGAATACGGACGCAACTATGGCTACACCTTC.

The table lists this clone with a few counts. CDR3 residues: CASSSDRDYTF. The CDR3, as DNA: TGTGCCAGCAGCTCGGACAGGGACTACACCTTC. This chain joins TRBV7-3 and TRBJ1-2; 8 bases map to TRBD1. This CDR3 has 11 amino acids. From germline, CDR1 is SGHTA and CDR2 FQGTGA. V shed 4 bases and J 10 bases; nucleotides not matched to a gene: 2.

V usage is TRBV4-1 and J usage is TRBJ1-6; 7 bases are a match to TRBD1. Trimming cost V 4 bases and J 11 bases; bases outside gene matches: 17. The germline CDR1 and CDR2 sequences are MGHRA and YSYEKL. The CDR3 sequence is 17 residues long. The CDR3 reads CASSPRTGMSQAAPLHF. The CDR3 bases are TGCGCCAGCAGCCCACGGACAGGAATGAGTCAGGCAGCACCCCTCCACTTT.